These 17 T cell receptor beta chains were sequenced from one sample in a study of blood T cell repertoires in COVID-19. The assay was immunoSEQ multiplex PCR, and TCRdb's table has in-frame clones only and misses some. The table lists 30,000 or so clones, 87% of them singletons, with 11% to 15% in the top ten. The sample consisted of peripheral blood. These receptors were obtained from a man aged 55 to 70 with active COVID-19.

A single count supports this clone. The V gene is TRBV10-3, the J gene TRBJ2-5; 14 bases agree with TRBD2. The CDR3 sequence is 15 residues long. The germline CDR1 and CDR2 sequences are ENHRY and SYGVKD. J gave up 5 bases and V 6 bases, and 5 bases lay outside the gene matches. The CDR3 protein is CAIRRTSGGSETQYF. The CDR3 DNA follows: TGTGCCATCAGGAGGACTAGCGGGGGGTCGGAGACCCAGTACTTC.

The chain carries TRBV7-3 and TRBJ2-3, with a weak D call TRBD2 (6 bases). Trimming left V 5 bases short and J 4 bases short, with 22 bases between. CDR3 length: 17 residues. Germline V CDR1 and CDR2: SGHTA, FQGTGA. CDR3 residues: CASSRLGGDPGADTQYF. The CDR3 DNA reads TGTGCCAGCAGCCGGTTGGGCGGGGACCCGGGGGCAGATACGCAGTATTTT.

J is TRBJ2-7 and V is TRBV6-2 or TRBV6-3; TRBD2 is a possible D gene (6 bases). Germline loops: CDR1 MNHEY, CDR2 SVGEGT. The CDR3 covers 15 residues. The germline V and J ends were trimmed by 1 base and 3 bases, with 13 bases remaining between them. The CDR3 region has the DNA TGTGCCAGCAGTTACTACCCTAGCGCTGGCTACGAGCAGTACTTC. Amino acid sequence: CASSYYPSAGYEQYF.

The gene calls are TRBV12-3 or TRBV12-4 and TRBJ1-2; D gene uncertain. Trimming took off 1 base at V and 3 bases at J, with 6 bases between the two ends. The CDR3 runs 13 residues. In nucleotides, the CDR3 is TGTGCCAGCAGTTTAGGTCAGGACTATGGCTACACCTTC. Translated, it gives CASSLGQDYGYTF.

The chain combines TRBV19 with TRBJ2-1, with TRBD2 matching 7 bases. The CDR3 consists of 15 residues. Germline V gene lookup returns CDR1 LNHDA and CDR2 SQIVND (reference sequence). Germline trimming cut 1 base from V and 6 bases from J; bases unmatched to any gene: 6. This CDR3 is CASSIGSGGSNEQFF. CDR3 sequence (DNA): TGTGCCAGTAGTATAGGATCGGGGGGTAGCAATGAGCAGTTCTTC.

This chain connects TRBV15 to TRBJ2-3; perhaps TRBD1 as D (6 bases). The CDR3 runs to 13 residues. V was trimmed by 0 bases and J by 8 bases, leaving 9 bases between them. Germline CDR1 reads LNHNV; CDR2 reads YYDKDF (reference sequence). Here the CDR3 DNA reads TGTGCCACCAGCAGAGACCAAGGGGGTACGCAGTATTTT. This translates into CATSRDQGGTQYF.

The sample holds one count of this clone. Here the CDR3 DNA reads TGTGCCAGCAGCTCCCCCCTGGCGGGAACCTACAATGAGCAGTTCTTC. It specifies CASSSPLAGTYNEQFF. The gene calls are TRBV5-4 and TRBJ2-1, with a tentative D call TRBD2 (6 bases). CDR3 length: 16 residues. From germline, CDR1 is SGHNT and CDR2 YYREEE (reference sequence). V shed 3 bases and J shed 2 bases, with 15 bases lying between them.

The chain has TRBV3-1 (or the pseudogene TRBV3-2) and TRBJ2-3; possible D gene TRBD2, 6 bases. This CDR3 contains 20 residues. Germline V gene data show CDR1 as LGHDT and CDR2 as YNNKEL (reference sequence). V was clipped by 1 base and J by 2 bases, with 25 bases between them. CDR3 in DNA: TGTGCCAGCAGCCAAGCACCCGATGGCGGGGCAAAAATAGACACAGATACGCAGTATTTT. Translating it yields CASSQAPDGGAKIDTDTQYF.

The CDR3 loop is CASSALAGGGETQYF. DNA for the CDR3: TGTGCCAGCAGCGCCTTAGCGGGGGGCGGAGAGACCCAGTACTTC. The chain joins TRBV14 to TRBJ2-5; TRBD2 matches 10 bases. Germline CDR1 SGHDN, CDR2 FVKESK. V lost 5 bases to trimming and J lost 4 bases; unmatched junction nucleotides: 7. The CDR3 is 15 amino acids.

The V gene is TRBV19, the J gene TRBJ1-3; 7 bases fit TRBD1. Germline-derived CDR1 and CDR2 are LNHDA and SQIVND (reference sequence). This CDR3 region has 19 residues. Trimming took 6 bases from V and 0 from J; bases not matched to a gene: 17. The CDR3 region has the DNA TGTGCCAGTAGCGACAGGGTACTTACCTCCCACTTCTCTGGAAACACCATATATTTT. This gives the protein CASSDRVLTSHFSGNTIYF.

This clone was found a few times. The chain is built from TRBV6-1 and TRBJ1-2, with 9 bases matching TRBD1. With V trimmed by 3 bases and J by 4 bases, 6 bases remained unmatched. Looked up from germline, CDR1 is MNHNS and CDR2 is SASEGT. The CDR3 is made up of 15 amino acids. This chain's CDR3 is CASSDTGGPLYGYTF. The CDR3 DNA reads as TGTGCCAGCAGTGATACAGGGGGCCCCCTCTATGGCTACACCTTC.

The chain couples TRBV7-2 to TRBJ2-7, with 9 positions matching TRBD2. After removal of 0 bases from V and 6 bases from J, the junction contained 6 bases not matched to a gene. CDR1 is SGHTA, CDR2 FQGNSA, per germline. The CDR3 loop spans 15 amino acids. The CDR3 sequence is CASSLALAGSAEQYF. CDR3 bases: TGTGCCAGCAGCTTAGCCCTAGCGGGATCGGCCGAGCAGTACTTC.

A single count supports this clone. The V call is TRBV28, the J call TRBJ1-1, with 11 bases aligning to TRBD1. Unmatched junction bases numbered 6, after V lost 5 bases and J lost 7 bases. The CDR3 extends over 14 amino acids. The germline gives CDR1 MDHEN, CDR2 SYDVKM. The CDR3 here is CASSRTGGLGEAFF. Here the CDR3 DNA reads TGTGCCAGCAGTCGGACAGGGGGCTTGGGTGAAGCTTTCTTT.

V and J are TRBV11-2 and TRBJ2-4, with 8 positions matching TRBD2. Germline-derived CDR1 and CDR2 are SGHAT and FQNNGV. Trimming at V came to 0 bases and at J to 1 base, leaving 8 bases not matched to a gene. The CDR3 covers 18 residues. The CDR3 reads CASSLELAGYGAKNIQYF. The CDR3 DNA sequence: TGTGCCAGCAGCTTAGAATTAGCGGGGTATGGGGCCAAAAACATTCAGTACTTC.

This chain uses TRBV2 with TRBJ1-2; D is unclear. CDR1 is SNHLY, CDR2 FYNNEI, per germline. The CDR3 contains 11 residues. V lost 6 bases, J lost 4 bases, and 6 bases lay in between. The CDR3 nucleotides read TGTGCCAGCAGCAGCGTCTATGGCTACACCTTC. Protein: CASSSVYGYTF.

V and J are TRBV25-1 and TRBJ2-3; tentatively, D is TRBD1 (6 bases). V dropped 1 base and J dropped 3 bases, with 14 bases sitting between them. There are 16 residues in the CDR3. The germline V gene encodes CDR1 MGHDK and CDR2 SYGVNS. The CDR3 sequence: CASSEFQGMRTDTQYF. The CDR3 DNA follows: TGTGCCAGCAGTGAATTTCAGGGGATGAGGACAGATACGCAGTATTTT.

This sequence joins TRBV5-1 and TRBJ2-2; 11 bases agree with TRBD2. V gave up 3 bases and J gave up 1 base; unmatched junction bases: 14. CDR1 SGHRS and CDR2 YFSETQ come from the germline V gene. The CDR3 consists of 20 residues. CDR3 residues: CASSWRGPLAGGLNTGELFF. In nucleotides, the CDR3 is TGCGCCAGCAGCTGGAGGGGGCCCCTAGCGGGGGGCCTGAACACCGGGGAGCTGTTTTTT.